The 32 T cell receptor beta chains below all came from one sample that was sequenced in a study of control samples from healthy donors and cancer patients (dated by TCRdb to 2018 to 2020). Libraries were built with the immunoSEQ multiplex PCR assay. Imported from immuneACCESS, the table was reduced by TCRdb to in-frame sequences with V and J called. These copies leave out some clones; in studies compared against another copy, an unresolved V gene accounts for under half, and the cause of the remainder is not known. For this sample there are 130,000 to 150,000 clones; roughly 89% appear just once. The biggest ten clones account for 10% to 12% of the sample. Sequencing used blood. The receptors come from a man aged 25-45 years in good health.

The chain recombines TRBV12-5 with TRBJ1-4, with 8 bases that match TRBD1. The CDR3 loop spans 20 amino acids. The V gene's germline CDR1 is LGHNT and CDR2 FRNRAP. V lost 3 bases and J lost 2; bases outside the gene matches: 17. The chain's CDR3 is CASGFPSGTGPRHTNEKLFF. For the CDR3, the DNA is TGTGCTAGTGGTTTCCCTAGCGGGACAGGCCCCCGGCACACTAATGAAAAACTGTTTTTT.

CDR3 protein: CASSLRQGYEQYF. For the CDR3, the DNA is TGCGCCAGCAGCTTGCGGCAGGGCTACGAGCAGTACTTC. J is TRBJ2-7 and V is TRBV5-1; the D gene is possibly TRBD1 (5 bases). Germline values: CDR1 SGHRS, CDR2 YFSETQ. V was shortened by 1 base and J by 3 bases, with 8 bases between the two germline ends. The CDR3 consists of 13 residues.

The chain combines TRBV5-1 with TRBJ2-6, with a weak D call TRBD1 (5 bases). V was pared by 0 bases and J by 0 bases, with 16 bases between. This CDR3 comprises 19 residues. Germline V CDR1 and CDR2: SGHRS, YFSETQ. CDR3 sequence reads: CASSLVNYRKSSGANVLTF. The CDR3 DNA follows: TGCGCCAGCAGCTTGGTCAATTACAGGAAGAGCTCTGGGGCCAACGTCCTGACTTTC. The full variable domain, completed using reference TRBV5-1 and TRBJ2-6, is KAGVTQTPRYLIKTRGQQVTLSCSPISGHRSVSWYQQTPGQGLQFLFEYFSETQRNKGNFPGRFSGRQFSNSRSEMNVSTLELGDSALYLCASSLVNYRKSSGANVLTFGAGSRLTVL.

The chain has TRBV6-1 and TRBJ1-5, with 10 bases fitting TRBD1. The V gene's germline CDR1 is MNHNS and CDR2 SASEGT. The CDR3 consists of 16 residues. Losses at the gene ends were 4 bases for V and 4 bases for J; bases not matched to a gene: 7. The CDR3 bases are TGTGCCAGCAGTGTTGGGACAGGGGTACAAAATCAGCCCCAGCATTTT. It specifies CASSVGTGVQNQPQHF.

This chain joins TRBV28 and TRBJ1-1; D is uncertain. This CDR3 is 16 amino acids long. The germline gives CDR1 MDHEN, CDR2 SYDVKM. Trimming removed 1 base from V and 1 base from J, with 13 bases in between. For the CDR3, the DNA is TGTGCCAGCAGTTTATCAGGAATCCTAACGAACACTGAAGCTTTCTTT. Translated, it gives CASSLSGILTNTEAFF.

This sequence joins TRBV28 and TRBJ2-1; D is unclear. Germline V gene data show CDR1 as MDHEN and CDR2 as SYDVKM. Trimming removed 2 bases at V and 6 bases at J, with 8 bases between. The CDR3 length is 13 residues. The CDR3 region is CASSLRQPNEQFF. The CDR3 bases are TGTGCCAGCAGTTTAAGGCAGCCCAATGAGCAGTTCTTC.

The V call is TRBV28, the J call TRBJ2-5; D is possibly TRBD2 (5 bases). The CDR3 contains 15 residues. The V gene lost 5 bases and the J gene lost 0 bases, with 13 bases spanning the gap. Germline CDR1 MDHEN, CDR2 SYDVKM. CDR3 bases: TGTGCCAGCAGTCCCCTAAAGCGGAACCAAGAGACCCAGTACTTC. It codes for CASSPLKRNQETQYF.

The chain recombines TRBV5-5 with TRBJ2-3; D may be TRBD2 (6 bases). CDR1 is SGHKS, CDR2 YYEKEE, per germline (reference sequence). Trimming removed 0 bases at V and 6 bases at J, with 14 bases between. The CDR3 covers 15 residues. CDR3 in amino acids: CASSLELAEMDTQYF. The CDR3 DNA follows: TGTGCCAGCAGCTTGGAACTAGCCGAGATGGATACGCAGTATTTT.

The chain recombines TRBV10-3 with TRBJ2-1; possibly TRBD1 or TRBD2 for D (5 bases each). This CDR3 is 14 amino acids long. Between the trimmed V and J ends, which lost 3 bases and 8 bases, there was a span of 14 bases. Germline CDR1 ENHRY, CDR2 SYGVKD. The CDR3 bases are TGTGCCATCAGTGAACCCGGGGCCACTTATGAGCAGTTCTTC. Encoded protein: CAISEPGATYEQFF.

This clone showed up just a few times. V usage is TRBV6-2 or TRBV6-3 and J usage is TRBJ2-7; 11 nucleotides line up with TRBD1. The CDR3 sequence is 15 residues long. V lost 2 bases and J lost 6; bases outside the gene matches: 6. Germline assignment: CDR1 MNHEY and CDR2 SVGEGT. The CDR3 DNA reads TGTGCCAGCAGTTACCGTGGGACAGGGGGTTCCGAGCAGTACTTC. This sequence encodes CASSYRGTGGSEQYF.

The J gene is TRBJ2-1, the V gene TRBV4-3, with TRBD2 matching 8 bases. V lost 3 bases, J lost 7 bases, and 11 bases stayed unmatched. The CDR3 extends over 16 amino acids. Per germline, CDR1 LGHNA and CDR2 YSLEER. The CDR3 sequence is CASSQVSSGYRNEQFF. The CDR3 DNA reads as TGCGCCAGCAGCCAGGTATCTAGCGGGTATAGGAATGAGCAGTTCTTC.

Concerning this clone itself: This sample also contains other DNA sequences that code for the same CDR3. The V gene is TRBV9, the J gene TRBJ1-1; 7 bases are shared with TRBD1. The CDR3 is made up of 14 amino acids. Per the germline V gene, CDR1 is SGDLS and CDR2 is YYNGEE. V lost 3 bases, J lost 5 bases, and 7 bases stayed unmatched. CDR3 nucleotide sequence: TGTGCCAGCAGCGGAAGACAGGGCCGGACTGAAGCTTTCTTT. Its protein product is CASSGRQGRTEAFF. The whole variable domain, filled in from reference TRBV9 and TRBJ1-1, reads DSGVTQTPKHLITATGQRVTLRCSPRSGDLSVYWYQQSLDQGLQFLIQYYNGEERAKGNILERFSAQQFPDLHSELNLSSLELGDSALYFCASSGRQGRTEAFFGQGTRLTVV.

CDR3 coding DNA: TGCAGCGTTGAAGAGGGAGGGGGTGGCTACACCTTC. It translates to CSVEEGGGGYTF. The chain uses TRBV29-1 and TRBJ1-2; D might be TRBD1 (6 bases). Looked up from germline, CDR1 is SQVTM and CDR2 is ANQGSEA. Trimming stripped 0 bases from V and 7 bases from J, with 9 bases between. CDR3 length: 12 amino acids.

The genes are TRBV7-2 and TRBJ1-1; D gene uncertain. V dropped 0 bases and J dropped 0 bases, with 8 bases sitting between them. The CDR3 totals 15 residues. Germline-derived CDR1 and CDR2 are SGHTA and FQGNSA. The CDR3 loop reads CASSLAGRMNTEAFF. CDR3 in DNA: TGTGCCAGCAGCTTAGCTGGCAGGATGAACACTGAAGCTTTCTTT. The full variable domain, rest sourced from reference TRBV7-2 and TRBJ1-1, is GAGVSQSPSNKVTEKGKDVELRCDPISGHTALYWYRQSLGQGLEFLIYFQGNSAPDKSGLPSDRFSAERTGGSVSTLTIQRTQQEDSAVYLCASSLAGRMNTEAFFGQGTRLTVV.

The chain uses TRBV9 and TRBJ2-6, with no clear D. CDR1 is SGDLS and CDR2 is YYNGEE in the germline V gene. CDR3 length: 14 amino acids. Trimming removed 1 base at V and 1 base at J, with 3 bases between. CDR3 in amino acids: CASSVMSGANVLTF. CDR3 bases: TGTGCCAGCAGCGTAATGTCTGGGGCCAACGTCCTGACTTTC.

The chain combines TRBV30 with TRBJ2-2; no clear D. Germline V CDR1 and CDR2: GTSNPN, SVGIG (reference sequence). Trimming removed 6 bases at V and 8 bases at J, with 13 bases between. The CDR3 consists of 12 residues. The CDR3 spells CACSPSRGELFF. The CDR3 DNA is TGTGCCTGCAGCCCAAGTCGGGGGGAGCTGTTTTTT.

The V call is TRBV28, the J call TRBJ2-1; 12 bases are a match to TRBD2. Germline V gives CDR1 MDHEN, CDR2 SYDVKM. The CDR3 totals 16 residues. V lost 5 bases to trimming and J lost 6 bases; unmatched junction nucleotides: 8. This chain's CDR3 is CASSLAGGLRSNEQFF. The CDR3 nucleotides read TGTGCCAGCAGTCTAGCGGGAGGGCTTAGGTCCAATGAGCAGTTCTTC.

In its sample, this clone was seen a few times. The chain couples TRBV9 to TRBJ1-4; D possibly corresponds to TRBD1 (5 bases). Trimming took 2 bases from V and 6 from J, leaving 11 bases between them. From germline, CDR1 is SGDLS and CDR2 YYNGEE. There are 14 residues in the CDR3. Written as DNA, the CDR3 is TGTGCCAGCAGCGTCCTGAGCAGGGATGAAAAACTGTTTTTT. Amino acids: CASSVLSRDEKLFF.

The chain carries TRBV4-1 and TRBJ2-1, with 10 bases aligning to TRBD2. This CDR3 is 17 amino acids long. V shed 4 bases and J 5 bases; nucleotides not matched to a gene: 11. Germline lookup yields CDR1 MGHRA and CDR2 YSYEKL. The CDR3 loop reads CASSRGGLAALNNEQFF. In nucleotides, the CDR3 is TGCGCCAGCAGCCGAGGCGGACTAGCGGCCCTTAACAATGAGCAGTTCTTC.

V usage is TRBV6-2 or TRBV6-3 and J usage is TRBJ2-7; D gene ambiguous. CDR1 is MNHEY, CDR2 SVGEGT, per germline. V lost 2 bases and J lost 0, with 2 bases in between. The CDR3 is 12 residues long. In DNA, the CDR3 is TGTGCCAGCAGTTACCGCTCCTACGAGCAGTACTTC. Residues: CASSYRSYEQYF.

In its sample, this clone was seen a few times. This CDR3 reads CASQLQGPDTQYF. CDR3 in DNA: TGCGCCAGTCAGCTTCAGGGGCCAGATACGCAGTATTTT. The chain has TRBV5-1 and TRBJ2-3, with a weak D call TRBD1 (6 bases). The CDR3 spans 13 residues. With 8 bases removed from V and 4 bases from J, the gap between germline ends came to 14 bases. CDR1 SGHRS and CDR2 YFSETQ come from the germline V gene.

The chain recombines TRBV5-4 with TRBJ2-7, with D possibly TRBD2 on 5 matching bases. V was cut by 4 bases and J by 2 bases, with 13 bases left in between. CDR1 and CDR2 (germline): SGHNT, YYREEE (reference sequence). The CDR3 extends over 14 amino acids. The CDR3 region is CASSTAVGTYEQYF. DNA of the CDR3: TGTGCCAGCAGCACGGCCGTCGGGACCTACGAGCAGTACTTC.

This chain connects TRBV5-1 to TRBJ2-1; tentative D call: TRBD1 (6 bases). V was clipped by 2 bases and J by 7 bases, with 16 bases between them. CDR3 length: 15 amino acids. The germline CDR1 and CDR2 sequences are SGHRS and YFSETQ. As DNA, the CDR3 is TGCGCCAGCAGCTTTGGGGGCAGTCAGGTAAATGAGCAGTTCTTC. Translation gives CASSFGGSQVNEQFF. The whole variable domain, filled in from reference TRBV5-1 and TRBJ2-1, reads KAGVTQTPRYLIKTRGQQVTLSCSPISGHRSVSWYQQTPGQGLQFLFEYFSETQRNKGNFPGRFSGRQFSNSRSEMNVSTLELGDSALYLCASSFGGSQVNEQFFGPGTRLTVL.

The chain uses TRBV27 and TRBJ1-5, with D tentatively TRBD1 (6 bases). The germline V gene encodes CDR1 MNHEY and CDR2 SMNVEV (reference sequence). The CDR3 is 15 amino acids. V lost 6 bases, J lost 3 bases, and 15 bases lay in between. This chain's CDR3 is CASRLTGALNQPQHF. In DNA, the CDR3 is TGTGCCAGCAGATTGACAGGAGCTCTCAATCAGCCCCAGCATTTT.

The V and J genes are TRBV28 and TRBJ2-7, with D possibly called TRBD1 or TRBD2 (6 bases each). Per the germline V gene, CDR1 is MDHEN and CDR2 is SYDVKM. The CDR3 is made up of 12 amino acids. V shed 6 bases and J shed 2 bases, with 8 bases lying between them. The CDR3 sequence: CASRGGPYEQYF. The CDR3 DNA follows: TGTGCCAGCAGGGGGGGCCCCTACGAGCAGTACTTC.

The rearrangement uses TRBV7-8 and TRBJ1-1; D perhaps matches TRBD1 (5 bases). Trimming pared 7 bases from V and 0 bases from J, leaving 18 bases between. This CDR3 has 16 amino acids. The germline CDR1 and CDR2 sequences are SGHVS and FQNEAQ. The CDR3: CASTPGGVTMNTEAFF. CDR3 DNA sequence: TGTGCCAGCACGCCGGGGGGGGTCACGATGAACACTGAAGCTTTCTTT.

The chain has TRBV24-1 and TRBJ2-1, with 8 nucleotides matching TRBD2. V dropped 7 bases and J dropped 2; count of bases not matched to a gene: 12. Germline-derived CDR1 and CDR2 are KGHDR and SFDVKD. This CDR3 has 17 amino acids. The CDR3 loop reads CATSRKSGSEPYNEQFF. The CDR3 nucleotides are TGTGCCACCAGCAGAAAGAGCGGGAGCGAACCCTACAATGAGCAGTTCTTC.

The J gene is TRBJ2-1, the V gene TRBV19; D is unresolved. The CDR3 runs to 13 residues. Germline CDR1 reads LNHDA; CDR2 reads SQIVND (reference sequence). The V and J ends lost 6 bases and 6 bases respectively, with 12 bases between them. The CDR3 nucleotides read TGTGCCAGTAGCTGGGAAACGGTCAATGAGCAGTTCTTC. Its translation: CASSWETVNEQFF.

This clone was seen only once. The chain carries TRBV7-2 and TRBJ2-1; 11 bases match TRBD2. In germline, CDR1 is SGHTA, CDR2 FQGNSA. Trimming took 2 bases from V and 4 from J; bases not matched to a gene: 7. The CDR3 length is 17 residues. CDR3 loop: CASSLSVTSGSYNEQFF. DNA for the CDR3: TGTGCCAGCAGCTTATCGGTAACTAGCGGGAGTTACAATGAGCAGTTCTTC.

This sequence joins TRBV6-2 or TRBV6-3 and TRBJ2-3; 10 positions match TRBD2. Looked up from germline, CDR1 is MNHEY and CDR2 is SVGEGT. V was pared by 6 bases and J by 6 bases, with 9 bases of the junction left unmatched. The CDR3 is made up of 15 amino acids. The CDR3 nucleotides are TGTGCCAGCAGCCGGACTAGCGGCGGCCTGGATACGCAGTATTTT. It translates to CASSRTSGGLDTQYF.

The CDR3 protein is CASSPSLDRDYGYTF. Here the CDR3 DNA reads TGTGCCAGCAGCCCGTCTCTGGACAGAGACTATGGCTACACCTTC. The rearrangement joins TRBV6-5 to TRBJ1-2; weak D call: TRBD1 (6 bases). Germline V gives CDR1 MNHEY, CDR2 SVGAGI. Deletions cut 6 bases from V and 3 bases from J, with 17 bases between. CDR3 size: 15 residues.

The J gene is TRBJ1-1, the V gene TRBV28, with a possible D match to TRBD1 (5 bases). Germline loops: CDR1 MDHEN, CDR2 SYDVKM. The germline V and J ends were trimmed by 5 bases and 4 bases, with 17 bases remaining between them. This CDR3 has 15 residues. The chain's CDR3 is CASSPGTAQSTEAFF. The CDR3 coding sequence is TGTGCCAGCAGTCCTGGGACCGCCCAATCCACTGAAGCTTTCTTT.